Given below is one T cell receptor beta chain in context. The antigen it binds to is not known. Per-base quality was not reported, and no clone a single base away is much larger than it. Using the deep immunoSEQ assay, multiplex PCR amplified TCR CDR3 regions from genomic DNA. Extracted genomic DNA from each cell subset was distributed evenly across all wells of several immunoSEQ 96-well plates, and each plate was treated as a replicate. For unsorted PBMC, each replicate PCR was loaded with 300 to 350 ng genomic DNA, equivalent to around 30,000 T cell genomes. Ten immunoSEQ deep assay plates were used to sequence the unsorted PBMC genomic DNA. Purified libraries were quantified with a Qubit 3.0 fluorometer, sized on a Bioanalyzer 2100, and re-quantified with the KAPA Library Quantification kit. Every immunoSEQ 96-well plate was sequenced on a separate single-read 150-cycle Illumina NextSeq 550 flow cell. The original pipeline was this. The immunoSEQ output contained only junctional sequences without quality scores, so filtering could not match that applied to full-length reads. Sequences were annotated with PyIR, a Python wrapper for IgBLAST v1.9, using IMGT germline references to assign V/J genes and CDR3. Reads with weak V/J assignments (E-value above 1e-6), missing CDR3, stop codons, out-of-frame junctions, or ambiguous translated residues were removed. V3J clonotypes were defined as sequences sharing the same inferred V gene, J gene, and CDR3 amino acid sequence. To compute the percentage overlap between repertoires, the number of shared unique clonotypes was divided by the size of the smaller repertoire. Richness of each repertoire was evaluated using RTK rarefaction, the Chao1 estimator, and Recon v2.1 estimates of unobserved clonotypes. In TCRdb, the immuneACCESS table is reduced to in-frame sequences with V and J assigned. These tables do not hold every clone; where another copy was compared, an unresolved V gene accounts for under half, and the others remain unexplained. Clone size and the V and J calls come from that table; the DNA yielded D and trimming. The sample table lists around 500,000 clones, 65% to 85% of them with a count of one. The top ten hold about an eighth of the sample.

The data belong to a study of shared clonotypes between healthy human individuals (dated by TCRdb to about 2020). The study in broad terms: A few men and two women, aged 18 to 49 years, made up the cohort. The study deeply sequenced blood TCR repertoires of five healthy adults to estimate repertoire size and the extent of clonotype sharing between individuals. Libraries were prepared and TCR repertoires were sequenced by different laboratories using diverse techniques, in order to increase sequencing depth and limit assay-specific biases. Per donor, leukapheresis produced somewhere between about 0.94 and 9 billion PBMCs.

The donors were healthy, HIV-negative adults who had no recently reported acute infections or vaccinations. All donors were Caucasian adults living in Nashville, Tennessee, USA. For unsorted samples, tens of millions of PBMCs were counted, and genomic DNA was extracted using the QIAamp DNA Blood Mini kit. Blood was obtained by leukapheresis, after which PBMCs were separated by Ficoll-Histopaque density gradient centrifugation and cryopreserved in liquid nitrogen vapor phase. The CDR3 runs 14 amino acids, cysteine and phenylalanine included. Just the 42-base CDR3 DNA is kept, in frame starting at base 1. V and J are truncated by 1 base and 8 bases respectively, leaving an intervening sequence of 14 bases. The germline V gene yields SGHTA for CDR1 and FQGNSA for CDR2. General findings and caveats noted by the study authors: Sampling was restricted to blood, and TCR repertoires in tissue are likely to differ from TCR repertoires in blood. The small number of donors limited the genetic and exposure-history diversity represented. Based on pairwise subsampling, the degree of clonotype sharing among donors was expected to be affected by sequencing depth.

This clonotype was obtained from a woman between 40 and 50 years old in good health. Some clones in this sample may be carry-over from other donors' samples. The sequence joins TRBV7-2 to TRBJ1-2; the D gene cannot be named for sure. Sequencing was performed on PBMCs. Here the CDR3 is given as CASSLGLGVWGYTF. The bases are TGTGCCAGCAGCTTAGGCCTCGGGGTCTGGGGCTACACCTTC.